The 4 T cell receptor beta chains below were found in one sample sequenced in a study of blood T cells in healthy people across ages. Then a second PCR, running roughly 7 to 11 cycles, was carried out with a sample-barcoded 5' primer and a J-beta primer mix. TCRdb re-called the 5' RACE reads through MiXCR, storing one row per CDR3 protein. The sample contains about 570,000 distinct CDR3 sequences, around a quarter of which appear only once. These data were also reused for a study on T cells of mothers and their children.

The specimen was blood. These receptors were obtained from a boy aged 2-15 years in good health.

This clonotype was picked up a small number of times. The V gene is TRBV20-1, the J gene TRBJ1-2; D might be TRBD1 (6 bases). The CDR3 covers 14 residues. Trimming removed 6 bases from V and 6 bases from J, with 20 bases in between. Per the germline V gene, CDR1 is DFQATT and CDR2 is SNEGSKA (reference sequence). CDR3 sequence: CSAPLTGTRDGYTF. The CDR3 DNA follows: TGCAGTGCCCCTCTCACAGGGACCCGGGATGGCTACACCTTC.

This clonotype has a handful of counts. The V call is TRBV2, the J call TRBJ2-5; 11 positions agree with TRBD2. The length of the CDR3 is 12 residues. Trimming cost V 8 bases and J 5 bases; bases outside gene matches: 1. Germline V gives CDR1 SNHLY, CDR2 FYNNEI. CDR3 DNA: TGTGCCAGCTTAGCGGGAGGGGAGACCCAGTACTTC. Its translation is CASLAGGETQYF.

This chain connects TRBV5-1 to TRBJ2-3; D remains unclear. CDR1 SGHRS and CDR2 YFSETQ come from the germline V gene. The V and J ends lost 7 bases and 0 bases respectively, with 9 bases between them. CDR3 length: 13 amino acids. The CDR3 spells CASRPDSTDTQYF. As DNA, the CDR3 is TGCGCCAGCCGCCCGGACAGCACAGATACGCAGTATTTT.

This clonotype was detected once. The chain couples TRBV20-1 to TRBJ2-5; TRBD2 agrees at 9 bases. V shed 5 bases and J 3 bases; nucleotides not matched to a gene: 4. The CDR3 is made up of 13 amino acids. Germline CDR1 reads DFQATT; CDR2 reads SNEGSKA (reference sequence). The CDR3: CSALTSGEETQYF. The CDR3 DNA sequence: TGCAGTGCTTTGACTAGCGGAGAAGAGACCCAGTACTTC.